Listed here are 8 T cell receptor beta chains from one sample, sequenced in a study of beta chain features in type 1 diabetes. Study results and caveats: When Type 1 diabetes patients were examined, their TCRB CDR3s proved moderately but significantly shorter in all four CD4+ subsets.

No antigen has been assigned to these receptors. Expressed TCRB transcripts were sequenced because the isolated RNA had all been reverse transcribed beforehand. This table comes from immunoSEQ multiplex PCR, and its TCRdb copy is limited to in-frame clones, with some not included. This table holds roughly 180,000 clones, 6.5% to 8.5% found once. The sequenced sample consisted of central memory CD4+ T cells from blood. The receptors derive from a man aged 18 to 30 with type 1 diabetes.

V is TRBV27 and J is TRBJ2-7; 16 nucleotides agree with TRBD2. Germline trimming cut 0 bases from V and 7 bases from J; bases unmatched to any gene: 9. This CDR3 has 18 amino acids. Germline lookup yields CDR1 MNHEY and CDR2 SMNVEV (reference sequence). The CDR3 DNA reads TGTGCCAGCAGTTTATCATCGGGACTAGCGGGAGGGTCGAGGGAGCAGTACTTC. It yields the protein CASSLSSGLAGGSREQYF.

The V call is TRBV5-4, the J call TRBJ1-6; D is possibly TRBD1 (6 bases). V lost 10 bases and J 2 bases, leaving 10 bases between the germline ends. CDR3 length: 13 amino acids. In germline, CDR1 is SGHNT, CDR2 YYREEE (reference sequence). For the CDR3, the DNA is TGTGCCGCCGGACAGACCTATAATTCACCCCTCCACTTT. Translation: CAAGQTYNSPLHF.

This clone was recorded a few times. J is TRBJ2-3 and V is TRBV29-1; 13 bases match TRBD2. Trimming took 7 bases from V and 4 from J; bases not matched to a gene: 5. Per germline, CDR1 SQVTM and CDR2 ANQGSEA. The CDR3 contains 14 residues. The CDR3: CSARLAGGADTQYF. The DNA for the CDR3 is TGCAGCGCGAGACTAGCGGGGGGTGCAGATACGCAGTATTTT.

This clone was seen only a few times. The same CDR3 also results from other DNA sequences found in this sample. This chain uses TRBV7-2 with TRBJ2-2; D possibly corresponds to TRBD1 (5 bases). V was shortened by 4 bases and J by 4 bases, with 7 bases between the two germline ends. CDR1 and CDR2 from the germline V gene are SGHTA and FQGNSA. The CDR3 has 13 residues. The CDR3 loop reads CASSSQGTGELFF. The CDR3 DNA is TGTGCCAGCAGCTCCCAGGGCACCGGGGAGCTGTTTTTT.

The chain joins TRBV11-2 to TRBJ2-2, with TRBD1 matching 9 bases. V lost 4 bases and J lost 7; bases outside the gene matches: 10. This CDR3 spans 16 amino acids. Germline CDR1 and CDR2: SGHAT and FQNNGV. In DNA form, the CDR3 reads TGTGCCAGCAGCTATCATCTGGGACAGGGAGACGGGGAGCTGTTTTTT. Amino acids: CASSYHLGQGDGELFF.

The table lists this clone with a few counts. The chain is built from TRBV6-5 and TRBJ1-2; D might be TRBD1 (5 bases). This CDR3 spans 12 amino acids. V lost 6 bases and J lost 6, with 11 bases in between. Per the germline V gene, CDR1 is MNHEY and CDR2 is SVGAGI. The CDR3 bases are TGTGCCAGCAGGAATTGGGGGGATGGCTACACCTTC. Translated: CASRNWGDGYTF.

The chain recombines TRBV7-2 with TRBJ2-5, with TRBD2 matching 7 bases. V dropped 10 bases and J dropped 3; count of bases not matched to a gene: 8. CDR3 size: 13 residues. Germline CDR1 reads SGHTA; CDR2 reads FQGNSA. The CDR3 region is CATNPTSEETQYF. DNA of the CDR3: TGTGCCACCAACCCTACTAGCGAAGAGACCCAGTACTTC.

As DNA, the CDR3 is TGTGCCAGCAACCCTAATGGGAACACTGAAGCTTTCTTT. Its protein product is CASNPNGNTEAFF. J is TRBJ1-1 and V is TRBV7-8; D gene unclear. Between the trimmed V and J ends, which lost 7 bases and 1 base, there was a span of 10 bases. Germline CDR1 and CDR2: SGHVS and FQNEAQ. The CDR3 totals 13 residues.